Following are 15 T cell receptor beta chains from one sample sequenced in a study of cytomegalovirus exposure and HLA in healthy donors. PCR amplification relied on 60 Vbeta primers (plus 13 Jbeta primers). Sequencing was performed with immunoSEQ multiplex PCR; in TCRdb, only in-frame clones are kept and a portion is missing. The sample has 170,000 or so clones, 77% seen once. Material: PBMCs. The receptor source for this set is a young woman in good health and CMV-seropositive.

This clone was found a few times. This sequence joins TRBV7-2 and TRBJ1-2; D unclear. The CDR3 is 12 residues long. Trimming pared 2 bases from V and 5 bases from J, leaving 6 bases between. Germline values: CDR1 SGHTA, CDR2 FQGNSA. In nucleotides, the CDR3 is TGTGCCAGCAGCTTAACGGGGTATGGCTACACCTTC. This encodes CASSLTGYGYTF.

This clone was found a few times. V and J are TRBV7-8 and TRBJ2-1, with a weak D call TRBD1 (6 bases). This CDR3 is 19 amino acids long. The germline V and J ends were trimmed by 2 bases and 6 bases, with 26 bases remaining between them. Per the germline V gene, CDR1 is SGHVS and CDR2 is FQNEAQ. The CDR3 sequence is CASSLILPGVQTATNEQFF. The CDR3 nucleotides are TGTGCCAGCAGCTTAATTTTGCCAGGGGTCCAAACGGCCACCAATGAGCAGTTCTTC.

The chain joins TRBV7-8 to TRBJ2-1; 8 nucleotides line up with TRBD2. Trimming took 6 bases from V and 10 from J; bases not matched to a gene: 14. This CDR3 has 15 amino acids. Germline CDR1 reads SGHVS; CDR2 reads FQNEAQ. The CDR3 DNA reads as TGTGCCAGCAGTCACAGCGGGAGCCTCGAGGGGGAGCAGTTCTTC. This encodes CASSHSGSLEGEQFF.

V is TRBV6-8 and J is TRBJ2-1, with D possibly being TRBD2 (6 bases). The V end was cut by 6 bases, the J end by 0 bases, with 15 bases between. CDR1 and CDR2 from the germline V gene are MNHGY and SAAAGT. The CDR3 totals 16 residues. CDR3 in DNA: TGTGCCAGCAGGGACCGGGCCGGGAGCTCCTACAATGAGCAGTTCTTC. This sequence encodes CASRDRAGSSYNEQFF.

Remarks on this clone: The same CDR3 can be traced to other DNA sequences in this sample. The V call is TRBV20-1, the J call TRBJ2-5; TRBD2 matches at 7 bases. There are 11 residues in the CDR3. The V and J ends lost 7 bases and 5 bases, in that order; junction bases with no gene match: 4. Germline loops: CDR1 DFQATT, CDR2 SNEGSKA (reference sequence). CDR3 in DNA: TGCAGTGGACTAGCAGGGGAGACCCAGTACTTC. Protein: CSGLAGETQYF.

This clone was seen a handful of times. This chain uses TRBV13 with TRBJ2-5; a weak D match, TRBD2 (5 bases). Trimming left V 0 bases short and J 4 bases short, with 12 bases between. Germline CDR1 reads PRHDT; CDR2 reads FYEKMQ (reference sequence). This CDR3 has 15 residues. The chain's CDR3 is CASSLGAGSGETQYF. CDR3 DNA: TGTGCCAGCAGCTTAGGGGCGGGTAGTGGAGAGACCCAGTACTTC.

As concerns this clone: The sample carries other DNA sequences with the same CDR3. The V gene is TRBV9, the J gene TRBJ2-1; TRBD2 might be the D (6 bases). From germline, CDR1 is SGDLS and CDR2 YYNGEE. This CDR3 spans 16 amino acids. V was trimmed by 0 bases and J by 0 bases, leaving 10 bases between them. The CDR3 is CASSVVAGSSYNEQFF. CDR3 DNA sequence: TGTGCCAGCAGCGTAGTTGCGGGAAGCTCCTACAATGAGCAGTTCTTC.

The genes are TRBV4-1 and TRBJ2-7; D gene unclear. Trimming removed 0 bases from V and 0 bases from J, with 9 bases in between. CDR1 and CDR2 (germline): MGHRA, YSYEKL. This CDR3 spans 15 amino acids. In DNA, the CDR3 is TGCGCCAGCAGCCAAGAGCCGTACGGCTCCTACGAGCAGTACTTC. It translates to CASSQEPYGSYEQYF.

V usage is TRBV6-5 and J usage is TRBJ1-1; D may be TRBD1 (6 bases). This CDR3 has 12 amino acids. V lost 8 bases, J lost 2 bases, and 9 bases lay in between. Germline V lookup: CDR1 MNHEY, CDR2 SVGAGI. CDR3 DNA sequence: TGTGCCAGCTACAGGGTAAACACTGAAGCTTTCTTT. This translates into CASYRVNTEAFF.

The chain has TRBV10-3 and TRBJ1-3; no clear D gene. Germline V gene lookup returns CDR1 ENHRY and CDR2 SYGVKD. There are 15 residues in the CDR3. V lost 1 base and J 1 base, leaving 8 bases between the germline ends. CDR3 coding DNA: TGTGCCATCAGTGAGTACGGTGGTTCTGGAAACACCATATATTTT. Its protein product is CAISEYGGSGNTIYF.

J is TRBJ1-5 and V is TRBV10-3, with D possibly being TRBD1 (6 bases). Between the trimmed V and J ends, which lost 8 bases and 0 bases, there was a span of 11 bases. This CDR3 has 14 amino acids. Germline V gives CDR1 ENHRY, CDR2 SYGVKD. CDR3 sequence: CAIEDSYSNQPQHF. CDR3 sequence (DNA): TGTGCCATCGAGGACAGTTATAGCAATCAGCCCCAGCATTTT.

The rearrangement links TRBV4-1 to TRBJ2-1; 11 bases align to TRBD2. J was trimmed by 5 bases and V by 4 bases; bases with no gene match: 10. The germline CDR1 and CDR2 sequences are MGHRA and YSYEKL. CDR3 length: 17 amino acids. The CDR3, as DNA: TGCGCCAGCAGCCCTCATTCCGGGACTAGCGGCCACAATGAGCAGTTCTTC. As protein: CASSPHSGTSGHNEQFF.

This rearrangement joins TRBV27 to TRBJ1-2; perhaps TRBD1 as D (5 bases). Deletions cut 6 bases from V and 1 base from J, with 9 bases between. Germline V CDR1 and CDR2: MNHEY, SMNVEV (reference sequence). The CDR3 loop spans 13 amino acids. CDR3 nucleotides: TGTGCCAGCAGCCCTACAGGTAACTATGGCTACACCTTC. Translating it yields CASSPTGNYGYTF.

The V call is TRBV28, the J call TRBJ2-7; D gene ambiguous. Germline V lookup: CDR1 MDHEN, CDR2 SYDVKM. V was shortened by 7 bases and J by 2 bases, with 12 bases between the two germline ends. The CDR3 spans 13 residues. DNA for the CDR3: TGTGCCAGCACTTCTAGGAGCCCCTACGAGCAGTACTTC. This codes for CASTSRSPYEQYF.

The chain recombines TRBV18 with TRBJ2-6; 9 bases align to TRBD1. The germline V gene has CDR1 KGHSH and CDR2 LQKENI. The V gene end was trimmed by 6 bases and the J gene end by 0 bases; junction bases not matched to a gene: 9. The CDR3 has 18 residues. The CDR3 here is CASSPRTGASSGANVLTF. As DNA, the CDR3 is TGTGCCAGCTCTCCTAGGACAGGGGCGAGCTCTGGGGCCAACGTCCTGACTTTC.